The 23 T cell receptor beta chains listed next were all sequenced from one sample in a study of blood T cell repertoires in COVID-19. Sequenced by immunoSEQ multiplex PCR; TCRdb stores in-frame clones only, minus some. The sample holds roughly 200,000 clones, more than 70% seen once. Sequencing was done on a sample of peripheral blood. These TCRs come from a woman of 80 years or more with active or convalescent COVID-19.

This chain connects TRBV3-1 (or the pseudogene TRBV3-2) to TRBJ1-1; the match to TRBD1 covers 8 bases. This CDR3 comprises 15 residues. Trimming removed 3 bases from V and 2 bases from J; junction bases left unmatched: 5. Germline CDR1 LGHDT, CDR2 YNNKEL (reference sequence). CDR3 amino acids: CASSHLGQVNTEAFF. The CDR3 DNA sequence: TGTGCCAGCAGCCACTTGGGACAGGTAAACACTGAAGCTTTCTTT.

This rearrangement joins TRBV7-9 to TRBJ2-1; TRBD2 matches 8 bases. This CDR3 comprises 15 residues. Losses at the gene ends were 5 bases for V and 4 bases for J; bases not matched to a gene: 7. Germline V lookup: CDR1 SEHNR, CDR2 FQNEAQ (reference sequence). Here the CDR3 reads CASSVGGDRYNEQFF. The CDR3 nucleotides are TGTGCCAGCAGCGTCGGGGGGGACCGGTACAATGAGCAGTTCTTC.

V and J are TRBV10-1 and TRBJ2-7; D unresolved. Germline assignment: CDR1 WNHNN and CDR2 SYGVQD (reference sequence). CDR3 length: 11 amino acids. This chain's CDR3 is CGAPMIYEQYF. As DNA, the CDR3 is TGCGGGGCACCGATGATTTACGAGCAGTACTTC.

V and J are TRBV28 and TRBJ1-2, with TRBD1 as a possible D gene (5 bases). The CDR3 consists of 14 residues. Germline V gives CDR1 MDHEN, CDR2 SYDVKM. V lost 6 bases and J 4 bases, leaving 15 bases between the germline ends. The CDR3 nucleotides read TGTGCCAGCAGACCTACCGGGGGAACCTATGGCTACACCTTC. Amino acid sequence: CASRPTGGTYGYTF.

The V gene is TRBV10-2, the J gene TRBJ1-1; no clear D gene. The CDR3 is 13 amino acids. CDR1 and CDR2 (germline): WSHSY, SAAADI. V was cut by 5 bases and J by 6 bases, with 13 bases left in between. The CDR3 coding sequence is TGCGCCAGCAGTCTTGTCGAGGCCTCTGAAGCTTTCTTT. The encoded protein is CASSLVEASEAFF.

This rearrangement joins TRBV5-1 to TRBJ2-2; D gene ambiguous. Trimming took 0 bases from V and 0 from J, leaving 6 bases between them. This CDR3 spans 15 amino acids. CDR1 SGHRS and CDR2 YFSETQ come from the germline V gene. Here the CDR3 DNA reads TGCGCCAGCAGCTTGGACTCCACGAACACCGGGGAGCTGTTTTTT. It translates to CASSLDSTNTGELFF.

The chain has TRBV4-1 and TRBJ2-3; 14 bases are shared with TRBD2. The CDR3 is 20 residues long. V gave up 1 base and J gave up 2 bases; unmatched junction bases: 11. Germline V gene lookup returns CDR1 MGHRA and CDR2 YSYEKL. The CDR3 is CASSQAYWSGLAGVTDTQYF. The CDR3 bases are TGCGCCAGCAGCCAAGCGTACTGGTCGGGACTAGCGGGGGTCACAGATACGCAGTATTTT.

V usage is TRBV2 and J usage is TRBJ2-3, with 10 bases lining up with TRBD1. The trim removed 5 bases at V and 2 bases at J, leaving 10 bases unmatched. Germline CDR1 and CDR2: SNHLY and FYNNEI. CDR3 length equals 17 residues. This chain's CDR3 is CASSTRQGAHNTDTQYF. In nucleotides, the CDR3 is TGTGCCAGCAGTACTAGACAGGGGGCGCATAACACAGATACGCAGTATTTT.

This chain connects TRBV13 to TRBJ1-2; 7 nucleotides agree with TRBD1. The junction had 11 bases not matched to a gene; V was cut back by 7 bases and J by 3 bases. CDR1 and CDR2 (germline): PRHDT, FYEKMQ (reference sequence). This CDR3 spans 15 amino acids. The CDR3 here is CASTITGALHYGYTF. CDR3 DNA sequence: TGTGCCAGCACCATTACAGGGGCCTTACACTATGGCTACACCTTC.

V gene TRBV5-6 combines with J gene TRBJ1-2, with D tentatively TRBD1 (5 bases). V shed 1 base and J shed 3 bases, with 7 bases lying between them. CDR3 size: 13 residues. In germline, CDR1 is SGHDT, CDR2 YYEEEE. CDR3 loop: CASSLRGYYGYTF. CDR3 bases: TGTGCCAGCAGCTTGAGGGGATACTATGGCTACACCTTC.

The V gene is TRBV19, the J gene TRBJ1-2; unclear D gene. CDR1 and CDR2 from the germline V gene are LNHDA and SQIVND (reference sequence). The V end was cut by 1 base, the J end by 4 bases, with 13 bases between. This CDR3 is 15 amino acids long. CDR3 DNA: TGTGCCAGTAGTATAGCTAACAGAGAGCCCTATGGCTACACCTTC. Its translation is CASSIANREPYGYTF.

The chain uses TRBV5-6 and TRBJ1-3, with TRBD1 as a possible D gene (6 bases). The germline CDR1 and CDR2 sequences are SGHDT and YYEEEE. V lost 0 bases and J lost 4, with 11 bases in between. This CDR3 comprises 15 residues. The CDR3 nucleotides are TGTGCCAGCAGCTTGGTGGGTGGACAGGGAAACACCATATATTTT. Protein sequence: CASSLVGGQGNTIYF.

The gene calls are TRBV28 and TRBJ1-6; 9 bases line up with TRBD1. J gave up 9 bases and V 5 bases, and 5 bases lay outside the gene matches. The CDR3 is 14 amino acids. The germline gives CDR1 MDHEN, CDR2 SYDVKM. In DNA form, the CDR3 reads TGTGCCAGCAGTATGGACAGGGGTGGTTCACCCCTCCACTTT. Translated, it gives CASSMDRGGSPLHF.

V is TRBV18 and J is TRBJ1-2, with 11 bases fitting TRBD1. This CDR3 contains 15 residues. CDR1 and CDR2 (germline): KGHSH, LQKENI. The V segment lost 6 bases and the J segment 4 bases; nucleotides outside the gene matches: 7. The CDR3 sequence: CASSPGTGGPYGYTF. In nucleotides, the CDR3 is TGTGCCAGCTCGCCCGGGACAGGGGGTCCCTATGGCTACACCTTC.

The chain combines TRBV3-1 (or the pseudogene TRBV3-2) with TRBJ1-1; D gene ambiguous. The CDR3 covers 12 residues. CDR1 LGHDT and CDR2 YNNKEL come from the germline V gene (reference sequence). Trimming pared 4 bases from V and 7 bases from J, leaving 10 bases between. The DNA of the CDR3 is TGTGCCAGCAGCCCACTCGGGTATGAAGCTTTCTTT. Translating it yields CASSPLGYEAFF.

The chain uses TRBV5-1 and TRBJ1-4; D perhaps matches TRBD1 (6 bases). This CDR3 region has 15 residues. Germline lookup yields CDR1 SGHRS and CDR2 YFSETQ. V lost 0 bases and J lost 1, with 7 bases in between. DNA of the CDR3: TGCGCCAGCAGCTTGGAAGGGGGAACTAATGAAAAACTGTTTTTT. Amino acid sequence: CASSLEGGTNEKLFF.

The table lists this clone with many counts. The CDR3 loop is CASSISRGYTEAFF. The CDR3 DNA is TGTGCCAGTAGTATCTCACGGGGGTACACTGAAGCTTTCTTT. The chain joins TRBV19 to TRBJ1-1; D might be TRBD1 (5 bases). Germline V gene data show CDR1 as LNHDA and CDR2 as SQIVND (reference sequence). The CDR3 has 14 amino acids. V was clipped by 3 bases and J by 3 bases, with 11 bases between them.

This chain uses TRBV28 with TRBJ1-1, with 10 bases identical to TRBD1. V shed 10 bases and J 9 bases; nucleotides not matched to a gene: 14. The CDR3 totals 14 residues. Germline V lookup: CDR1 MDHEN, CDR2 SYDVKM. As DNA, the CDR3 is TGTGCCATTCGAGGTGGACAGGGGGTGGTCCAAGCTTTCTTT. Translation: CAIRGGQGVVQAFF.

The chain combines TRBV9 with TRBJ2-7; 9 bases are shared with TRBD1. The CDR3 covers 16 residues. Germline values: CDR1 SGDLS, CDR2 YYNGEE. The J segment lost 6 bases and the V segment lost 0 bases, leaving 10 bases of the junction unmatched. The CDR3 loop is CASSVGTGTGSSEQYF. Written as DNA, the CDR3 is TGTGCCAGCAGCGTAGGGACGGGGACAGGGAGTAGCGAGCAGTACTTC.

V gene TRBV6-2 or TRBV6-3 combines with J gene TRBJ1-4, with D uncertain. CDR1 MNHEY and CDR2 SVGEGT come from the germline V gene. With 2 bases removed from V and 4 bases from J, the gap between germline ends came to 8 bases. The CDR3 has 14 amino acids. The CDR3 region is CASSYEEINEKLFF. CDR3 coding DNA: TGTGCCAGCAGTTACGAGGAGATTAATGAAAAACTGTTTTTT.

This clone turned up a few times. The chain combines TRBV7-2 with TRBJ2-2; TRBD1 agrees at 7 bases. V gave up 2 bases and J gave up 0 bases; unmatched junction bases: 0. The CDR3 has 15 amino acids. The V gene's germline CDR1 is SGHTA and CDR2 FQGNSA. The CDR3 is CASSLQGANTGELFF. The CDR3 DNA sequence: TGTGCCAGCAGCTTACAGGGGGCGAACACCGGGGAGCTGTTTTTT.

The V and J genes are TRBV5-4 and TRBJ2-3; 8 nucleotides align to TRBD1. The CDR3 spans 15 residues. CDR1 and CDR2 (germline): SGHNT, YYREEE (reference sequence). V lost 5 bases and J lost 1; bases outside the gene matches: 6. The CDR3, as DNA: TGTGCCAGCAGGGCACAGGGGGTTGGCACAGATACGCAGTATTTT. This gives the protein CASRAQGVGTDTQYF. The full variable domain, in which reference TRBV5-4 and TRBJ2-3 provide the parts outside the CDR3, is ETGVTQSPTHLIKTRGQQVTLRCSSQSGHNTVSWYQQALGQGPQFIFQYYREEENGRGNFPPRFSGLQFPNYSSELNVNALELDDSALYLCASRAQGVGTDTQYFGPGTRLTVL.

The chain is built from TRBV4-1 and TRBJ2-1; the D gene is possibly TRBD2 (5 bases). Germline V gives CDR1 MGHRA, CDR2 YSYEKL. There are 13 residues in the CDR3. Trimming cost V 1 base and J 16 bases, with 17 bases left between them. This CDR3 reads CASSQAPWTASFF. The CDR3 bases are TGCGCCAGCAGCCAAGCCCCCTGGACTGCTAGTTTCTTC.